This TCR beta chain was recovered during a study of PD-L1 blockade in urothelial cancer. The CDR3 spans 15 residues. Per germline, CDR1 SGDLS and CDR2 YYNGEE. With 4 bases removed from V and 0 bases from J, the gap between germline ends came to 14 bases. Clones were sequenced by immunoSEQ multiplex PCR, and TCRdb holds only the in-frame ones, with some missing. This repertoire shows approximately 50,000 clones, more than 75% found once; its top ten account for 1.5% to 2%. Time point in this sample: pretreatment peripheral blood. The receptor comes from a man in his fifties or sixties with urothelial cancer. This chain uses TRBV9 with TRBJ2-7; perhaps TRBD2 as D (6 bases). Sequences were derived from PBMCs, sampled around atezolizumab (anti-PD-L1) treatment. CDR3 bases: TGTGCCAGCAGCCCTGGGACTGCGAGCTCCTACGAGCAGTACTTC. Translated, it gives CASSPGTASSYEQYF.